What follows are 20 T cell receptor beta chains derived from one specimen sequenced in a study of blood T cell repertoires in COVID-19. Generated by immunoSEQ multiplex PCR, the TCRdb table keeps only in-frame clones and is missing some. The sample has about 260,000 clones; around 89% are singletons. Material for sequencing was PBMCs or T cells enriched from blood (not recorded which). These receptors were collected from a woman aged 25 to 39 with acute COVID-19.

Worth noting for this clone: The same CDR3 also results from other DNA sequences found in this sample. The rearrangement joins TRBV5-1 to TRBJ1-1; D is unresolved. V lost 0 bases and J 1 base, leaving 7 bases between the germline ends. The germline V gene has CDR1 SGHRS and CDR2 YFSETQ. CDR3 length: 14 amino acids. In DNA form, the CDR3 reads TGCGCCAGCAGCTTGGTTTCGGGGAACACTGAAGCTTTCTTT. Amino acid sequence: CASSLVSGNTEAFF.

Only one count was recorded for this clone. The genes are TRBV10-3 and TRBJ2-3, with 8 bases identical to TRBD2. The CDR3 runs 15 residues. The germline V gene encodes CDR1 ENHRY and CDR2 SYGVKD. V shed 5 bases and J 2 bases; nucleotides not matched to a gene: 6. This chain's CDR3 is CAISPLAGPTDTQYF. DNA of the CDR3: TGTGCCATCAGTCCCTTAGCGGGACCCACAGATACGCAGTATTTT.

CDR3 DNA: TGTGCCAGCAGCTCGGGGACTAGCGGGATAAATGAGCAGTTCTTC. Translation: CASSSGTSGINEQFF. This rearrangement joins TRBV11-2 to TRBJ2-1; 13 nucleotides align to TRBD2. The CDR3 contains 15 residues. Germline CDR1 and CDR2: SGHAT and FQNNGV. Unmatched junction bases numbered 4, after V lost 4 bases and J lost 7 bases.

The chain has TRBV9 and TRBJ2-1, with TRBD2 matching 10 bases. The V segment lost 4 bases and the J segment 2 bases; nucleotides outside the gene matches: 6. Germline assignment: CDR1 SGDLS and CDR2 YYNGEE. The CDR3 has 16 amino acids. CDR3 coding DNA: TGTGCCAGCAGCACCCGGACTAGCGGAGCCTACAATGAGCAGTTCTTC. Amino acid sequence: CASSTRTSGAYNEQFF.

The gene calls are TRBV12-3 or TRBV12-4 and TRBJ1-2; the D is unclear. V lost 0 bases, J lost 6 bases, and 8 bases lay in between. This CDR3 is 13 amino acids long. The DNA of the CDR3 is TGTGCCAGCAGTTTAGCGCTAGGAGATGGCTACACCTTC. Its protein product is CASSLALGDGYTF.

The chain joins TRBV3-1 (or the pseudogene TRBV3-2) to TRBJ2-3; 7 bases are shared with TRBD1. V lost 1 base and J lost 4; bases outside the gene matches: 8. The CDR3 spans 16 residues. Germline V gene lookup returns CDR1 LGHDT and CDR2 YNNKEL (reference sequence). Here the CDR3 reads CASSQVGIGGADTQYF. In DNA form, the CDR3 reads TGTGCCAGCAGCCAAGTGGGAATAGGGGGCGCAGATACGCAGTATTTT.

This rearrangement joins TRBV5-4 to TRBJ2-1, with 7 bases aligning to TRBD1. The CDR3 has 16 amino acids. CDR1 is SGHNT and CDR2 is YYREEE in the germline V gene (reference sequence). Unmatched junction bases numbered 13, after V lost 3 bases and J lost 7 bases. The CDR3 DNA is TGTGCCAGCAGCTCCGAAACAGGGGCGATCGGGAATGAGCAGTTCTTC. Residues: CASSSETGAIGNEQFF.

The chain joins TRBV5-1 to TRBJ1-1, with TRBD1 identical over 8 bases. Germline CDR1 SGHRS, CDR2 YFSETQ. V shed 7 bases, J shed 4 bases, and the junction held 3 bases outside the gene matches. The CDR3 contains 12 residues. Written as DNA, the CDR3 is TGCGCCAGCTTAGACAGGGGCACTGAAGCTTTCTTT. Amino acids: CASLDRGTEAFF.

This chain uses TRBV19 with TRBJ2-2; 8 bases agree with TRBD1. The CDR3 loop spans 16 amino acids. V shed 5 bases and J 0 bases; nucleotides not matched to a gene: 5. Germline CDR1 is LNHDA and CDR2 is SQIVND (reference sequence). The CDR3: CASSGDRSPNTGELFF. CDR3 coding DNA: TGTGCCAGTAGTGGGGACAGGTCACCGAACACCGGGGAGCTGTTTTTT.

The V call is TRBV5-1, the J call TRBJ1-2; 8 bases line up with TRBD1. V lost 1 base, J lost 4 bases, and 6 bases stayed unmatched. The CDR3 totals 15 residues. CDR1 SGHRS and CDR2 YFSETQ come from the germline V gene. In DNA, the CDR3 is TGCGCCAGCAGCTTGTTCGGGACAGGACCCTATGGCTACACCTTC. Translated, it gives CASSLFGTGPYGYTF.

The rearrangement links TRBV4-1 to TRBJ2-3; TRBD2 is a possible D gene (6 bases). This CDR3 comprises 16 residues. V lost 3 bases, J lost 2 bases, and 15 bases lay in between. Germline values: CDR1 MGHRA, CDR2 YSYEKL. Written as DNA, the CDR3 is TGCGCCAGCAGCCATGGTCGGGCGGGGCTCACAGATACGCAGTATTTT. Translation: CASSHGRAGLTDTQYF.

The chain combines TRBV4-1 with TRBJ2-2; 8 bases match TRBD1. The CDR3 spans 16 residues. CDR1 and CDR2 (germline): MGHRA, YSYEKL. Trimming removed 4 bases from V and 5 bases from J; junction bases left unmatched: 9. The CDR3 region is CASSPQGAGWTGELFF. CDR3 DNA sequence: TGCGCCAGCAGCCCCCAGGGGGCAGGGTGGACCGGGGAGCTGTTTTTT.

This chain links TRBV6-5 with TRBJ1-3; D might be TRBD1 (6 bases). Germline V gene sequence: CDR1 MNHEY, CDR2 SVGAGI. The CDR3 runs 14 residues. The V end lost 6 bases, the J end lost 0 bases, and 9 bases lay between the germline ends. In DNA form, the CDR3 reads TGTGCCAGCAGACAGGGTTACTCTGGAAACACCATATATTTT. Translated: CASRQGYSGNTIYF.

The rearrangement uses TRBV7-6 and TRBJ2-2; TRBD2 might be the D (6 bases). V lost 5 bases and J 6 bases, leaving 22 bases between the germline ends. There are 17 residues in the CDR3. Germline CDR1 reads SGHVS; CDR2 reads FNYEAQ. The CDR3 DNA sequence: TGTGCCAGCAGCCCCCGGGACTGGGGCCGTAGCTCCGGGGAGCTGTTTTTT. The encoded protein is CASSPRDWGRSSGELFF.

This clone was recorded only once. The J gene is TRBJ2-3, the V gene TRBV5-4; no clear D. Trimming removed 5 bases at V and 2 bases at J, with 12 bases between. The CDR3 is made up of 14 amino acids. Germline-derived CDR1 and CDR2 are SGHNT and YYREEE (reference sequence). The CDR3 region is CASRNGGDTDTQYF. The CDR3 nucleotides are TGTGCCAGCAGAAATGGCGGAGACACAGATACGCAGTATTTT.

The chain has TRBV5-1 and TRBJ1-3, with 7 bases that match TRBD1. CDR3 length: 15 residues. Germline V gives CDR1 SGHRS, CDR2 YFSETQ. With 1 base clipped from V and 4 bases from J, the junction kept 5 bases outside the gene matches. CDR3 nucleotide sequence: TGCGCCAGCAGCTTGAACACAGGGGCCGGAAACACCATATATTTT. Translation gives CASSLNTGAGNTIYF. Together with reference TRBV5-1 and TRBJ1-3, the CDR3 gives the full variable domain: KAGVTQTPRYLIKTRGQQVTLSCSPISGHRSVSWYQQTPGQGLQFLFEYFSETQRNKGNFPGRFSGRQFSNSRSEMNVSTLELGDSALYLCASSLNTGAGNTIYFGEGSWLTVV.

The chain uses TRBV24-1 and TRBJ2-1; D remains unclear. This CDR3 is built from 16 residues. Germline CDR1 and CDR2: KGHDR and SFDVKD. The V and J ends lost 6 bases and 8 bases respectively, with 22 bases between them. CDR3 sequence (DNA): TGTGCCACCAGTACTTCAGTGGGTTTGCGGCTATATGAGCAGTTCTTC. The encoded protein is CATSTSVGLRLYEQFF.

The V call is TRBV6-5, the J call TRBJ1-1, with TRBD1 matching 7 bases. Germline V gene data show CDR1 as MNHEY and CDR2 as SVGAGI. CDR3 size: 13 residues. Trimming at V came to 5 bases and at J to 6 bases, leaving 6 bases not matched to a gene. In DNA form, the CDR3 reads TGTGCCAGCAGTACACAGGGGTGGGCTGAAGCTTTCTTT. This codes for CASSTQGWAEAFF.

The rearrangement links TRBV6-5 to TRBJ1-1, with D unresolved. Germline V gives CDR1 MNHEY, CDR2 SVGAGI. There are 15 residues in the CDR3. Trimming removed 0 bases at V and 3 bases at J, with 11 bases between. Here the CDR3 DNA reads TGTGCCAGCAGTTACTCGGCCAGGTCGGACACTGAAGCTTTCTTT. As protein: CASSYSARSDTEAFF.

The chain couples TRBV9 to TRBJ2-2; 8 nucleotides agree with TRBD1. Germline V gene data show CDR1 as SGDLS and CDR2 as YYNGEE. CDR3 length: 16 residues. V shed 4 bases and J 0 bases; nucleotides not matched to a gene: 5. The CDR3 loop reads CASSFKGQANTGELFF. CDR3 coding DNA: TGTGCCAGCAGCTTCAAGGGACAGGCGAACACCGGGGAGCTGTTTTTT.